Listed here are 14 T cell receptor beta chains from one sample, sequenced in a study of memory CD4+ T cells and cytomegalovirus serostatus. Single viable CD3+CD4+CD8-CD45RO+ cells were sorted as the memory CD4+ T cells. Profiling relied on immunoSEQ multiplex PCR, and the TCRdb table lists in-frame clones only, not all of them. The repertoire holds over 60,000 clones, around 86% seen once, with 0.88% in the top ten. The specimen sequenced was memory CD4+ T cells from blood. Receptor source: an adult in good health and CMV-seronegative.

The V and J genes are TRBV9 and TRBJ1-5, with D possibly TRBD1 on 6 matching bases. This CDR3 has 14 residues. V was trimmed by 4 bases and J by 2 bases, leaving 10 bases between them. The germline V gene has CDR1 SGDLS and CDR2 YYNGEE. The CDR3 loop reads CASSQGSGNQPQHF. The DNA of the CDR3 is TGTGCCAGCAGCCAGGGGAGCGGCAATCAGCCCCAGCATTTT.

This clone has a single count. This chain links TRBV6-6 with TRBJ2-1; no clear D. Looked up from germline, CDR1 is MNHNY and CDR2 is SVGAGI (reference sequence). V lost 6 bases and J lost 4, with 4 bases in between. CDR3 length: 11 residues. CDR3 DNA: TGTGCCAGCAGCCTATACAATGAGCAGTTCTTC. Amino acids: CASSLYNEQFF.

A few counts support this clone. The chain is built from TRBV28 and TRBJ1-5, with a weak D call TRBD1 (5 bases). CDR1 and CDR2 from the germline V gene are MDHEN and SYDVKM. Trimming took 6 bases from V and 3 from J, leaving 12 bases between them. This CDR3 contains 14 residues. The CDR3 DNA sequence: TGTGCCAGCAGCAGGGTATCTTTCAATCAGCCCCAGCATTTT. This sequence encodes CASSRVSFNQPQHF.

This chain connects TRBV6-5 to TRBJ1-4, with a possible D match to TRBD1 (6 bases). The V gene lost 0 bases and the J gene lost 7 bases, with 12 bases spanning the gap. CDR1 MNHEY and CDR2 SVGAGI come from the germline V gene. This CDR3 region has 15 residues. This CDR3 is CASSYSGGDGEKLFF. The DNA for the CDR3 is TGTGCCAGCAGTTACTCGGGGGGCGATGGTGAAAAACTGTTTTTT.

This rearrangement joins TRBV11-2 to TRBJ2-7; 9 bases map to TRBD1. The CDR3 contains 15 residues. CDR1 is SGHAT, CDR2 FQNNGV, per germline. J was trimmed by 3 bases and V by 0 bases; bases with no gene match: 3. The CDR3: CASSLEDRGFYEQYF. CDR3 DNA: TGTGCCAGCAGCTTAGAGGACAGGGGTTTCTACGAGCAGTACTTC.

This clone showed up just once. The chain's CDR3 is CASSQERTDTQYF. The CDR3 nucleotides are TGCGCCAGCAGCCAAGAGAGGACAGATACGCAGTATTTT. The rearrangement links TRBV4-1 to TRBJ2-3, with unresolved D. The V and J ends lost 0 bases and 3 bases respectively, with 4 bases between them. The V gene's germline CDR1 is MGHRA and CDR2 YSYEKL. The CDR3 is 13 amino acids.

V gene TRBV7-9 combines with J gene TRBJ1-2; 7 positions agree with TRBD1. The CDR3 loop spans 14 amino acids. CDR1 and CDR2 (germline): SEHNR, FQNEAQ (reference sequence). V lost 8 bases to trimming and J lost 8 bases; unmatched junction nucleotides: 14. This CDR3 is CASVTWGRTGGYTF. CDR3 bases: TGTGCCAGCGTGACGTGGGGAAGGACAGGCGGCTACACCTTC.

The V and J genes are TRBV7-2 and TRBJ2-7; D is unclear. CDR3 length equals 13 residues. The V gene lost 5 bases and the J gene lost 7 bases, with 15 bases spanning the gap. The germline gives CDR1 SGHTA, CDR2 FQGNSA. The CDR3 loop reads CASSPGGRVEQYF. The CDR3 nucleotides are TGTGCCAGCAGCCCCGGTGGGCGCGTGGAGCAGTACTTC.

V and J are TRBV6-6 and TRBJ1-2, with D possibly being TRBD1 (6 bases). CDR1 is MNHNY, CDR2 SVGAGI, per germline (reference sequence). The V gene lost 6 bases and the J gene lost 2 bases, with 16 bases spanning the gap. CDR3 length equals 15 residues. The CDR3 reads CASSLNRDTNYGYTF. DNA for the CDR3: TGTGCCAGCAGCCTGAACCGGGACACAAACTATGGCTACACCTTC.

The chain employs TRBV15 and TRBJ1-3; D may be TRBD1 (5 bases). The CDR3 length is 15 residues. The ends were cut back, 3 bases at V and 0 bases at J, with 9 bases in the middle. CDR1 and CDR2 (germline): LNHNV, YYDKDF (reference sequence). The DNA of the CDR3 is TGTGCCACCAGCAGGTCAGGGCACTCTGGAAACACCATATATTTT. It specifies CATSRSGHSGNTIYF.

The CDR3 region has the DNA TGTGCCAGCAGCTTGGGGGGCCAGGGACAGCAAGAGACCCAGTACTTC. Translation: CASSLGGQGQQETQYF. The V gene is TRBV5-6, the J gene TRBJ2-5; 7 nucleotides agree with TRBD1. The trim removed 0 bases at V and 2 bases at J, leaving 7 bases unmatched. The CDR3 is 16 residues long. The V gene's germline CDR1 is SGHDT and CDR2 YYEEEE.

V usage is TRBV6-5 and J usage is TRBJ2-7; D uncertain. Germline CDR1 reads MNHEY; CDR2 reads SVGAGI. The CDR3 is 13 amino acids. V was pared by 6 bases and J by 0 bases, with 9 bases between. The CDR3 DNA follows: TGTGCCAGCAGATATACAGACTCCTACGAGCAGTACTTC. It codes for CASRYTDSYEQYF.

The rearrangement uses TRBV30 and TRBJ1-4; TRBD1 matches at 7 bases. Germline CDR1 is GTSNPN and CDR2 is SVGIG (reference sequence). The CDR3 has 14 residues. J lost 8 bases, V lost 2 bases, and 8 bases had no gene match. The CDR3 loop reads CAWSLQGVGEKLFF. The DNA for the CDR3 is TGTGCCTGGAGTTTGCAGGGGGTAGGGGAAAAACTGTTTTTT.

V and J are TRBV19 and TRBJ1-4; TRBD1 matches 10 bases. The germline CDR1 and CDR2 sequences are LNHDA and SQIVND (reference sequence). The V gene end was trimmed by 4 bases and the J gene end by 5 bases; junction bases not matched to a gene: 7. This CDR3 spans 16 amino acids. CDR3 nucleotides: TGTGCCAGTAGTACGCAGACAGGGGGCGGCAATGAAAAACTGTTTTTT. Residues: CASSTQTGGGNEKLFF.